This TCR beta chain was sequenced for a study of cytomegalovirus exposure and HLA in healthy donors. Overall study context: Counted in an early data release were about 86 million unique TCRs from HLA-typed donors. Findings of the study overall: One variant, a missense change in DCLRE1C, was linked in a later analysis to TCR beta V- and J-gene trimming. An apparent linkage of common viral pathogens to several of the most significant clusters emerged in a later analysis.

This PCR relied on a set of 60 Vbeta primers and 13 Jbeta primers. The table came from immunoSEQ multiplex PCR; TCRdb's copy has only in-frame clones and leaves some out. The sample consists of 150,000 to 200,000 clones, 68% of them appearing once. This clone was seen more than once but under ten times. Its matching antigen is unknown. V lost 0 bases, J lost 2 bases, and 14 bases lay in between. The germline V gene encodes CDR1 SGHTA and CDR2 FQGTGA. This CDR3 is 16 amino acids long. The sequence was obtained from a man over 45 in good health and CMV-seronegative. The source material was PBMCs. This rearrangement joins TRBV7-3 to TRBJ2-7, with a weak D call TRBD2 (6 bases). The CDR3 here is CASSLTGGSKAYEQYF. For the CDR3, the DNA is TGTGCCAGCAGCTTAACTGGAGGGTCGAAAGCCTACGAGCAGTACTTC.